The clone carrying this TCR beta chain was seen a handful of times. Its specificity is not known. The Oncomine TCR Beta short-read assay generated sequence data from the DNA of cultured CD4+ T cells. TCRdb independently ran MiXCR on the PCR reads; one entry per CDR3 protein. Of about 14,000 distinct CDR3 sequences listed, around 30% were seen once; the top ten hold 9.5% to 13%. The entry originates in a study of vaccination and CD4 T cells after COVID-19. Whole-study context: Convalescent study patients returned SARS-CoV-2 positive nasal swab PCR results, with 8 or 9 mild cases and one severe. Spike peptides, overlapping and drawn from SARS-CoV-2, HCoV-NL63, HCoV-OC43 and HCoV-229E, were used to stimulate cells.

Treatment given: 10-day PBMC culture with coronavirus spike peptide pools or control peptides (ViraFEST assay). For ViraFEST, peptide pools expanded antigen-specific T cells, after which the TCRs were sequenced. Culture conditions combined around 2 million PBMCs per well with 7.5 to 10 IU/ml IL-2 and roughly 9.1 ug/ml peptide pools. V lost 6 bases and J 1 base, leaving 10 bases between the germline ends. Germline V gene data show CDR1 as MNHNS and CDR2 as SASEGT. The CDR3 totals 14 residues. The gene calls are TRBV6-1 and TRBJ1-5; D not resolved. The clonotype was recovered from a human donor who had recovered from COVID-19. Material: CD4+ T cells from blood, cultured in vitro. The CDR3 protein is CASRQVGSNQPQHF. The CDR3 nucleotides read TGTGCCAGCAGACAAGTTGGGAGCAATCAGCCCCAGCATTTT.